This T cell receptor (beta chain) emerged from a study of T cell changes during pregnancy in multiple sclerosis. The protocol was immunoSEQ multiplex PCR, while the TCRdb copy is restricted to in-frame clones and leaves out a portion. The sample lists 30,000 to 40,000 clones; roughly 89% were seen once. The germline V gene has CDR1 SGHKS and CDR2 YYEKEE (reference sequence). The V and J ends lost 1 base and 4 bases, in that order; junction bases with no gene match: 1. The CDR3 is made up of 13 amino acids. The origin of this receptor is a female donor in good health, enrolled as a control in a pregnancy study. The specimen comprised CD4+ T cells from peripheral blood mononuclear cells, sampled in the second trimester of pregnancy. The chain joins TRBV5-5 to TRBJ1-2; TRBD1 aligns across 7 bases. The CDR3 nucleotides read TGTGCCAGCAGCTTGAGGGACAGCTATGGCTACACCTTC. This sequence encodes CASSLRDSYGYTF.